Listed here is a single T cell receptor (beta chain). No antigen is known for it. This sample is drawn from a study of T-cell reconstitution after alpha-beta-depleted transplantation in children. Points from the study as a whole: It was surviving recipient T cells and thymic progenitors that gave some patients high TCRbeta diversity at day 60.

TCRbeta library construction was performed incorporating unique molecular identifiers. TCRdb reprocessed the PCR reads via MiXCR and lists one record per CDR3 protein. The data contain around 700,000 distinct CDR3 sequences, roughly 14% of them singletons. The V gene's germline CDR1 is WNHNN and CDR2 SYGVQD (reference sequence). V dropped 3 bases and J dropped 1 base, with 9 bases sitting between them. The CDR3 has 14 residues. This chain connects TRBV10-1 to TRBJ2-5, with D perhaps given as TRBD1 or TRBD2 (5 bases each). The TCR sequence derives from a girl aged 2 to 9 with congenital amegakaryocytic thrombocytopenia, due to receive a stem cell transplant. The specimen was PBMCs, collected before TCRalphabeta/CD19-depleted stem cell transplant. Here the CDR3 reads CASSDGAVQETQYF. In DNA form, the CDR3 reads TGCGCCAGCAGTGACGGGGCCGTCCAAGAGACCCAGTACTTC.